A selection of T cell receptor beta chains follows, all from one sample in a study of blood T cell repertoires in COVID-19. The method was immunoSEQ multiplex PCR; TCRdb's version includes in-frame clones alone and lacks a portion of them. The data contain some 110,000 clones, about 83% of them seen just once; the ten biggest clones take up about 5.4%. What was sequenced was peripheral blood. Receptor source: a human donor in a cohort sampled during active COVID-19. The CDR3 runs from the conserved cysteine through the conserved F or W. D genes are given only for firm matches. Clone size is stated in some rows and not others, as once, few, many or a class when expanded.

clone size,J gene,D gene,V gene,CDR3 protein,CDR3 DNA
-,TRBJ2-1,TRBD2,TRBV2,CASRGLAGAYNEQFF,TGTGCCAGCAGAGGACTAGCGGGAGCCTACAATGAGCAGTTCTTC
-,TRBJ1-5,-,TRBV5-1,CASSLSMGPNQPQHF,TGCGCCAGCAGCTTGTCGATGGGGCCAAATCAGCCCCAGCATTTT
-,TRBJ1-5,-,TRBV2,CASSVGLGRQPQHF,TGTGCCAGCAGTGTAGGTTTGGGGCGTCAGCCCCAGCATTTT
-,TRBJ2-1,TRBD2,TRBV13,CASSAGLGVDEQFF,TGTGCCAGCAGCGCCGGACTAGGGGTCGATGAGCAGTTCTTC
-,TRBJ2-7,TRBD1,TRBV27,CASKTRQGRHEQYF,TGTGCCAGCAAAACTCGACAGGGGCGGCACGAGCAGTACTTC
-,TRBJ2-1,TRBD1,TRBV18,CASSPRRTGDNEQFF,TGTGCCAGCTCACCAAGGAGGACAGGGGACAATGAGCAGTTCTTC
-,TRBJ2-3,-,TRBV5-1,CASSLLDFRRDTQYF,TGCGCCAGCAGCTTGCTGGACTTCCGCCGGGATACGCAGTATTTT
once,TRBJ1-1,TRBD1,TRBV28,CASSQGGTHTEAFF,TGTGCCAGCAGCCAGGGGGGAACTCACACTGAAGCTTTCTTT
-,TRBJ2-7,TRBD2,TRBV6-5,CASSRVGGSSYEQYF,TGTGCCAGCAGTCGCGTGGGAGGGAGCTCCTACGAGCAGTACTTC
-,TRBJ2-7,-,TRBV3-1/TRBV3-2,CASSQRYEQYF,TGTGCCAGCAGCCAACGCTACGAGCAGTACTTC
-,TRBJ1-5,TRBD1,TRBV2,CASNDRGSTQPQHF,TGTGCCAGCAATGACAGGGGCTCTACTCAGCCCCAGCATTTT
-,TRBJ1-2,-,TRBV18,CASSPFEGRLKFGYTF,TGTGCCAGCTCACCATTCGAGGGGAGGTTGAAGTTCGGCTACACCTTC
-,TRBJ2-5,-,TRBV30,CAWSPTGALQETQYF,TGTGCCTGGAGTCCGACGGGAGCCCTCCAAGAGACCCAGTACTTC
-,TRBJ2-7,TRBD1,TRBV2,CASNSGQEYEQYF,TGTGCCAGCAACTCAGGACAGGAGTACGAGCAGTACTTC
-,TRBJ2-1,-,TRBV6-5,CASNQEGTPMNEQFF,TGTGCCAGCAACCAAGAGGGGACACCTATGAATGAGCAGTTCTTC
-,TRBJ2-1,-,TRBV11-3,CASSSSGPYNEQFF,TGTGCCAGCAGTAGCAGCGGCCCCTACAATGAGCAGTTCTTC
-,TRBJ1-1,-,TRBV7-2,CASSSRTGTEAFF,TGTGCCAGCAGCTCGAGGACGGGAACTGAAGCTTTCTTT
-,TRBJ2-5,-,TRBV20-1,CSASPETQYF,TGCAGTGCTAGCCCGGAGACCCAGTACTTC
-,TRBJ2-1,-,TRBV7-2,CASSFWSSGEYNEQFF,TGTGCCAGCAGCTTTTGGTCGAGCGGAGAATACAATGAGCAGTTCTTC
-,TRBJ2-7,-,TRBV19,CASSTDRIYEQYF,TGTGCCAGTAGTACTGACAGGATTTACGAGCAGTACTTC
-,TRBJ2-5,-,TRBV25-1,CASSEPTAQETQYF,TGTGCCAGCAGTGAACCGACAGCTCAAGAGACCCAGTACTTC
-,TRBJ2-1,TRBD2,TRBV27,CASSTTKLADLYNEQFF,TGTGCCAGCAGTACAACAAAACTAGCGGACCTCTACAATGAGCAGTTCTTC
-,TRBJ2-7,TRBD2,TRBV5-1,CASSPGLAGGWYEQYF,TGCGCCAGCAGCCCCGGACTAGCGGGAGGATGGTACGAGCAGTACTTC
-,TRBJ2-1,-,TRBV4-3,CASSQSLRTLSNEQFF,TGCGCCAGCAGCCAGAGCCTACGGACTCTCTCCAATGAGCAGTTCTTC
-,TRBJ2-5,-,TRBV4-1,CASTAWEEGETQYF,TGCGCCAGCACGGCGTGGGAGGAGGGAGAGACCCAGTACTTC
-,TRBJ1-2,-,TRBV6-5,CASNRNWQGNYGYTF,TGTGCCAGCAATAGAAACTGGCAGGGGAATTATGGCTACACCTTC
-,TRBJ2-7,TRBD2,TRBV2,CASSEELAGGSAALF,TGTGCCAGCAGCGAAGAACTAGCGGGAGGTTCGGCGGCCTTATTC
-,TRBJ2-5,TRBD2,TRBV7-8,CASTKPGLAVTYQETQYF,TGTGCCAGCACCAAACCGGGACTAGCGGTCACATACCAAGAGACCCAGTACTTC
-,TRBJ1-6,-,TRBV11-2,CASSLIRDSNSPLHF,TGTGCCAGCAGCTTAATCCGGGACTCAAATTCACCCCTCCACTTT
-,TRBJ1-5,-,TRBV6-2/TRBV6-3,CASSYGRGNQPQHF,TGTGCCAGCAGTTACGGCAGGGGCAATCAGCCCCAGCATTTT
-,TRBJ2-2,TRBD1,TRBV19,CASRDRGHTGELFF,TGTGCCAGTAGGGACAGGGGGCACACCGGGGAGCTGTTTTTT
few,TRBJ2-1,TRBD1,TRBV28,CASSRRGTGLYNEQFF,TGTGCCAGCAGTCGGAGAGGGACAGGCCTCTACAATGAGCAGTTCTTC
-,TRBJ2-7,-,TRBV2,CASSTGLSYEQYF,TGTGCCAGCAGTACAGGCCTCTCCTACGAGCAGTACTTC
-,TRBJ2-5,TRBD1,TRBV18,CASSLLRPGQGIGETQYF,TGTGCCAGCTCGCTACTTCGTCCGGGACAGGGAATTGGGGAGACCCAGTACTTC
-,TRBJ1-1,TRBD1,TRBV4-1,CASSQETGGVTEAFF,TGCGCCAGCAGCCAAGAGACAGGGGGCGTCACTGAAGCTTTCTTT
-,TRBJ1-1,-,TRBV5-1,CASSPGGTANTEAFF,TGCGCCAGCAGCCCGGGAGGGACGGCAAACACTGAAGCTTTCTTT
-,TRBJ2-1,TRBD2,TRBV19,CASGTSGLNEQFF,TGTGCCAGTGGGACTAGCGGGCTTAATGAGCAGTTCTTC
-,TRBJ1-2,TRBD1,TRBV6-5,CASSRGQGYGYTF,TGTGCCAGCAGTAGGGGACAGGGCTATGGCTACACCTTC
once,TRBJ1-1,-,TRBV30,CAWMPRARINTEAFF,TGTGCCTGGATGCCCAGGGCCCGAATCAACACTGAAGCTTTCTTT
-,TRBJ2-4,TRBD2,TRBV7-2,CASSLLASGGAKNIQYF,TGTGCCAGCAGCTTACTGGCTAGCGGGGGGGCCAAAAACATTCAGTACTTC
-,TRBJ1-3,TRBD1,TRBV6-2/TRBV6-3,CASSRGTGGNTIYF,TGTGCCAGCAGTCGAGGGACAGGAGGAAACACCATATATTTT
-,TRBJ1-6,-,TRBV2,CASFGGEGSPLHF,TGTGCCAGCTTCGGAGGGGAAGGCTCACCCCTCCACTTT